This passage covers 12 T cell receptor beta chains from one sample sequenced in a study of prognosis after radiotherapy for stage I lung cancer. Amplification of the TCR beta CDR3 (from genomic DNA) was done by two-round multiplex PCR. First-round PCR employed TRBV- and TRBJ-specific primers for each gene. TCRdb re-called the multiplex PCR reads with MiXCR, one entry per CDR3 protein. This sample has roughly 18,000 distinct CDR3 sequences; about 44% occur once, and the top ten carry about two fifths. Here the sequenced sample was PBMCs, taken before or after stereotactic body radiation therapy (not recorded which). Receptors originate from a donor over 45 with non-small cell lung cancer.

V usage is TRBV19 and J usage is TRBJ1-5, with D uncertain. Germline V CDR1 and CDR2: LNHDA, SQIVND (reference sequence). This CDR3 has 16 residues. The V end lost 5 bases, the J end lost 3 bases, and 17 bases lay between the germline ends. CDR3 protein: CASSASGGRNNQPQHF. CDR3 nucleotide sequence: TGTGCCAGTAGTGCAAGCGGAGGGAGGAACAATCAGCCCCAGCATTTT.

This clonotype has just a few counts. A much larger clone differs by one base, so this may be a read error. V and J are TRBV6-2 or TRBV6-3 and TRBJ2-7; D perhaps matches TRBD2 (6 bases). This CDR3 region has 17 residues. Deletions cut 6 bases from V and 2 bases from J, with 23 bases between. Germline-derived CDR1 and CDR2 are MNHEY and SVGEGT. CDR3 residues: CASSALAPASETYEQYF. The CDR3 nucleotides are TGTGCCAGCAGCGCACTCGCCCCCGCTAGCGAGACCTACGAGCAGTACTTC.

Ten or more counts support this clonotype. This chain uses TRBV6-1 with TRBJ1-1, with D hard to call. Germline V gene sequence: CDR1 MNHNS, CDR2 SASEGT. The CDR3 is 12 amino acids. The V gene lost 5 bases and the J gene lost 7 bases, with 11 bases spanning the gap. DNA of the CDR3: TGTGCCAGCAGTAGTAGGGTCGTTGAAGCTTTCTTT. It codes for CASSSRVVEAFF.

This sequence joins TRBV6-1 and TRBJ2-7; TRBD2 agrees at 12 bases. Germline V gives CDR1 MNHNS, CDR2 SASEGT. J gave up 2 bases and V 0 bases, and 11 bases lay outside the gene matches. This CDR3 spans 19 amino acids. The CDR3 sequence is CASSEADIGTSGSAYEQYF. CDR3 DNA sequence: TGTGCCAGCAGTGAAGCAGATATAGGGACTAGCGGGTCTGCCTACGAGCAGTACTTC.

This clonotype was counted ten times or more. The chain couples TRBV7-9 to TRBJ2-3; 11 bases fit TRBD2. This CDR3 region has 17 residues. Looked up from germline, CDR1 is SEHNR and CDR2 is FQNEAQ (reference sequence). V shed 1 base and J 2 bases; nucleotides not matched to a gene: 5. CDR3 DNA sequence: TGTGCCAGCAGCTTAGGGAATAGCGGGGGGGCCACAGATACGCAGTATTTT. Translating gives CASSLGNSGGATDTQYF.

This clonotype was detected many times. Written as DNA, the CDR3 is TGCAGTGCTAGTCCCGGGACAGCAAGCACAGATACGCAGTATTTT. Amino acid sequence: CSASPGTASTDTQYF. The chain recombines TRBV20-1 with TRBJ2-3; 7 bases are a match to TRBD1. The V gene end was trimmed by 3 bases and the J gene end by 0 bases; junction bases not matched to a gene: 6. The CDR3 is 15 amino acids. Germline V lookup: CDR1 DFQATT, CDR2 SNEGSKA (reference sequence).

By sample share, this clonotype is medium-sized. The rearrangement uses TRBV20-1 and TRBJ2-3; possibly TRBD1 for D (6 bases). The length of the CDR3 is 16 residues. Germline V gives CDR1 DFQATT, CDR2 SNEGSKA (reference sequence). The germline V and J ends were trimmed by 3 bases and 3 bases, with 19 bases remaining between them. As DNA, the CDR3 is TGCAGTGCTAGTTTCCACGGGACAAAAGGAACAGATACGCAGTATTTT. It codes for CSASFHGTKGTDTQYF.

As regards this clonotype: A clone one base away is much larger, so this may be a read error. The V and J genes are TRBV4-2 and TRBJ2-7; tentative D call: TRBD1 (5 bases). The germline CDR1 and CDR2 sequences are LGHNA and YNFKEQ. The CDR3 is 13 amino acids. The CDR3 protein is CASSSSRVEEHYF. The CDR3 nucleotides read TGTGCCAGCAGCTCAAGCAGGGTAGAGGAGCATTACTTC.

A word on this clonotype: One end of the junction varies from germline; a read error may be responsible. The chain employs TRBV2 and TRBJ2-1; possible D gene TRBD2, 6 bases. Germline-derived CDR1 and CDR2 are SNHLY and FYNNEI. The length of the CDR3 is 13 residues. The CDR3 bases are TGTGCCAGCAGTGAGGGATGGCGGGATGATCAGTTCTTC. This encodes CASSEGWRDDQFF.

This clonotype appeared many times. The chain links TRBV6-5 to TRBJ1-4; TRBD1 might be the D (5 bases). Trimming took off 2 bases at V and 8 bases at J, with 33 bases between the two ends. Germline V gives CDR1 MNHEY, CDR2 SVGAGI. This CDR3 region has 21 residues. Here the CDR3 DNA reads TGTGCCAGCAGTTACGGTACCGGCGGGTCATACGTAGGCAGGGAAGGCGAAAAACTGTTTTTT. This codes for CASSYGTGGSYVGREGEKLFF.

As regards this clonotype: A far larger clone is one base from this, pointing to a likely read error. The chain has TRBV19 and TRBJ2-2; D perhaps matches TRBD1 (5 bases). The end of the DNA fits TRBJ1-4 better, so the J call may be wrong. In germline, CDR1 is LNHDA, CDR2 SQIVND (reference sequence). The CDR3 extends over 14 amino acids. As DNA, the CDR3 is TGTGCCAGTAGCGCGACAGAGCCAAATGAAAAACTGTTTTTT. Encoded protein: CASSATEPNEKLFF.

Comment on this clonotype: A far larger clone is just one base off, so this is likely a read error. This sequence joins TRBV6-8 and TRBJ1-3, with TRBD1 as a possible D gene (5 bases). Trimming took off 6 bases at V and 0 bases at J, with 9 bases between the two ends. The CDR3 is 14 amino acids. CDR1 and CDR2 from the germline V gene are MNHGY and SAAAGT. CDR3 residues: CASRGVFSGNTIYF. CDR3 nucleotide sequence: TGTGCCAGCAGAGGGGTTTTCTCTGGAAACACCATATATTTT.